Below, 15 T cell receptor beta chains from the same sample are listed, as sequenced in a study of Tregs in tolerant kidney transplant recipients. Generated by immunoSEQ multiplex PCR, the TCRdb table keeps only in-frame clones and is missing some. The sample lists about 110,000 clones; 90% were seen once. Sequencing was performed on CD4+ T cells from blood, taken before the transplant. The receptors shown here come from a human donor who received a combined kidney and bone marrow transplant.

The chain joins TRBV19 to TRBJ1-2; 7 positions match TRBD1. The J segment lost 6 bases and the V segment lost 5 bases, leaving 18 bases of the junction unmatched. Germline assignment: CDR1 LNHDA and CDR2 SQIVND (reference sequence). This CDR3 region has 17 residues. This CDR3 reads CASSANTTGKRFHGYTF. CDR3 sequence (DNA): TGTGCCAGTAGTGCCAACACGACAGGGAAAAGGTTCCATGGCTACACCTTC.

This clone was observed a single time. The chain combines TRBV7-8 with TRBJ2-1; tentatively, D is TRBD2 (5 bases). This CDR3 has 14 residues. The germline V gene has CDR1 SGHVS and CDR2 FQNEAQ. Between the trimmed V and J ends, which lost 1 base and 7 bases, there was a span of 11 bases. CDR3 protein: CASSLVWGANEQFF. The CDR3, as DNA: TGTGCCAGCAGCTTAGTGTGGGGAGCGAATGAGCAGTTCTTC.

The genes are TRBV9 and TRBJ1-2; D may be TRBD1 (5 bases). The CDR3 contains 14 residues. V lost 3 bases to trimming and J lost 4 bases, with 13 bases between them. Germline V lookup: CDR1 SGDLS, CDR2 YYNGEE. As DNA, the CDR3 is TGTGCCAGCAGCGCCGCAGACAGCCGCTATGGCTACACCTTC. It specifies CASSAADSRYGYTF.

The V and J genes are TRBV27 and TRBJ2-1; D unclear. The CDR3 runs 13 residues. Germline V gene lookup returns CDR1 MNHEY and CDR2 SMNVEV (reference sequence). Trimming stripped 8 bases from V and 6 bases from J, with 14 bases between. The CDR3 spells CASRIMVSNEQFF. The DNA of the CDR3 is TGTGCCAGCCGTATTATGGTGAGCAATGAGCAGTTCTTC.

The gene calls are TRBV4-3 and TRBJ1-2, with 9 bases matching TRBD1. Germline CDR1 and CDR2: LGHNA and YSLEER. The CDR3 has 15 amino acids. V lost 4 bases to trimming and J lost 7 bases; unmatched junction nucleotides: 10. The CDR3 nucleotides are TGCGCCAGCAGCCCGGACAGGGGATCATATCTTGGCTACACCTTC. This codes for CASSPDRGSYLGYTF.

V is TRBV7-2 and J is TRBJ2-4; 10 positions agree with TRBD2. The CDR3 covers 14 residues. Germline V CDR1 and CDR2: SGHTA, FQGNSA. V was pared by 8 bases and J by 2 bases, with 3 bases of the junction left unmatched. The CDR3 loop reads CASGTSVTKNIQYF. As DNA, the CDR3 is TGTGCCAGCGGGACTAGCGTCACCAAAAACATTCAGTACTTC.

The J gene is TRBJ2-5, the V gene TRBV5-1, with D possibly TRBD2 on 7 matching bases. CDR3 length equals 17 residues. In germline, CDR1 is SGHRS, CDR2 YFSETQ. Trimming pared 4 bases from V and 3 bases from J, leaving 22 bases between. The CDR3 sequence is CASSGAFLRGAEETQYF. The CDR3 nucleotides are TGCGCCAGCAGCGGGGCTTTCCTTCGGGGGGCCGAAGAGACCCAGTACTTC. Full variable domain (remainder filled in from reference TRBV5-1 and TRBJ2-5): KAGVTQTPRYLIKTRGQQVTLSCSPISGHRSVSWYQQTPGQGLQFLFEYFSETQRNKGNFPGRFSGRQFSNSRSEMNVSTLELGDSALYLCASSGAFLRGAEETQYFGPGTRLLVL.

The rearrangement joins TRBV7-2 to TRBJ2-1; D may be TRBD2 (6 bases). Germline CDR1 and CDR2: SGHTA and FQGNSA. V lost 6 bases and J lost 2, with 14 bases in between. The CDR3 runs 15 residues. The CDR3 loop reads CASREGRTTYNEQFF. The CDR3 bases are TGTGCCAGCAGGGAGGGGCGGACAACCTACAATGAGCAGTTCTTC. Full variable domain (rest looked up from reference TRBV7-2 and TRBJ2-1): GAGVSQSPSNKVTEKGKDVELRCDPISGHTALYWYRQSLGQGLEFLIYFQGNSAPDKSGLPSDRFSAERTGGSVSTLTIQRTQQEDSAVYLCASREGRTTYNEQFFGPGTRLTVL.

The J gene is TRBJ1-2, the V gene TRBV21-1; TRBD1, the D gene given by the table, was not confirmed from the DNA. TRBV21-1 is a pseudogene locus. The CDR3 loop spans 17 amino acids. CDR3 sequence: CASSKGGTGCCNYGYTF. In DNA, the CDR3 is TGTGCCAGCAGCAAAGGGGGGACAGGATGCTGTAACTATGGCTACACCTTC.

This clone was detected a few times. The chain links TRBV5-1 to TRBJ2-7, with D perhaps matching TRBD2 (6 bases). Germline CDR1 reads SGHRS; CDR2 reads YFSETQ. Trimming removed 3 bases from V and 2 bases from J, with 9 bases in between. This CDR3 is 13 amino acids long. CDR3 bases: TGCGCCAGCAGCTGGGGAGGCCCCTACGAGCAGTACTTC. As protein: CASSWGGPYEQYF. Full variable domain (outside the CDR3, taken from reference TRBV5-1 and TRBJ2-7): KAGVTQTPRYLIKTRGQQVTLSCSPISGHRSVSWYQQTPGQGLQFLFEYFSETQRNKGNFPGRFSGRQFSNSRSEMNVSTLELGDSALYLCASSWGGPYEQYFGPGTRLTVT.

This clone was seen a few times. The J gene is TRBJ2-2, the V gene TRBV7-9; 7 nucleotides line up with TRBD2. In germline, CDR1 is SEHNR, CDR2 FQNEAQ (reference sequence). V lost 0 bases and J lost 6; bases outside the gene matches: 10. The length of the CDR3 is 17 residues. The DNA for the CDR3 is TGTGCCAGCAGCTTAGCGTTAGGGGACTACACTCCCGGGGAGCTGTTTTTT. Translation gives CASSLALGDYTPGELFF.

The rearrangement uses TRBV2 and TRBJ1-2; weak D call: TRBD1 (5 bases). Germline lookup yields CDR1 SNHLY and CDR2 FYNNEI. Trimming pared 10 bases from V and 6 bases from J, leaving 21 bases between. This CDR3 has 14 amino acids. CDR3: CATVGDSKSNGYTF. The CDR3 DNA reads TGTGCCACCGTCGGGGACTCAAAAAGCAATGGCTACACCTTC.

V gene TRBV5-1 combines with J gene TRBJ2-1, with 8 bases matching TRBD1. V was pared by 3 bases and J by 6 bases, with 11 bases of the junction left unmatched. CDR1 and CDR2 (germline): SGHRS, YFSETQ. The CDR3 sequence is 16 residues long. The CDR3 reads CASSSPPGQVGNEQFF. As DNA, the CDR3 is TGCGCCAGCAGCTCACCTCCGGGACAGGTAGGCAATGAGCAGTTCTTC.

The CDR3 DNA is TGTGCCATCAGTGAGTCGCCCGGGACAGCCTATGGCTACACCTTC. This translates into CAISESPGTAYGYTF. This chain joins TRBV10-3 and TRBJ1-2; TRBD1 matches at 7 bases. CDR1 is ENHRY and CDR2 is SYGVKD in the germline V gene. The CDR3 spans 15 residues. V was pared by 0 bases and J by 4 bases, with 5 bases of the junction left unmatched.

This chain links TRBV5-1 with TRBJ1-4, with TRBD1 as a possible D gene (6 bases). The V end lost 4 bases, the J end lost 3 bases, and 25 bases lay between the germline ends. The CDR3 extends over 19 amino acids. Germline CDR1 is SGHRS and CDR2 is YFSETQ. CDR3 loop: CASSPLKGQGTWANEKLFF. The CDR3, as DNA: TGCGCCAGCAGCCCGCTTAAAGGGCAGGGGACATGGGCTAATGAAAAACTGTTTTTT.